A selection of T cell receptor beta chains follows, all from one sample in a study of cytomegalovirus exposure and HLA in healthy donors. Method: immunoSEQ multiplex PCR; TCRdb's copy keeps in-frame clones and lacks some. This sample has about 100,000 clones; 79% occur once, and the top ten carry approximately 4.2%. Sample: PBMCs. These receptor sequences come from a female donor in good health and CMV-seropositive. Both conserved end residues are part of each CDR3. The D gene is left open where the match is weak. For some rows the clone size is stated as once, few or many, or as a class when expanded; others skip it.

>TRBV6-6|few|TRBJ1-2|TRBD1
CASSFGQGIHRYGYTF
TGTGCCAGCAGTTTCGGACAGGGGATTCATCGGTATGGCTACACCTTC
>TRBV5-4|NA|TRBJ2-5|TRBD2
CASSGTSGGAETQYF
TGTGCCAGCAGCGGGACTAGCGGGGGGGCAGAGACCCAGTACTTC
>TRBV7-5|NA|TRBJ2-3|NA
CVRSPRTDTQYF
TGTGTCAGAAGCCCCAGGACAGATACGCAGTATTTT
>TRBV18|NA|TRBJ1-5|NA
CASSPLSGGRQPQHF
TGTGCCAGCTCACCTCTTTCCGGGGGGAGGCAGCCCCAGCATTTT
>TRBV10-3|NA|TRBJ2-1|NA
CAISGALQISYNEQFF
TGTGCCATCAGTGGGGCCCTACAAATCTCCTACAATGAGCAGTTCTTC
>TRBV9|NA|TRBJ2-1|NA
CASSPSSGGRSYNEQFF
TGTGCCAGCAGCCCGTCGTCGGGTGGCCGCTCCTACAATGAGCAGTTCTTC
>TRBV7-2|NA|TRBJ2-3|NA
CASSARPAPADTQYF
TGTGCCAGCAGCGCGAGGCCAGCCCCCGCAGATACGCAGTATTTT
>TRBV29-1|NA|TRBJ2-7|NA
CSVEMAATEQYF
TGCAGCGTTGAAATGGCCGCAACCGAGCAGTACTTC
>TRBV29-1|NA|TRBJ2-1|NA
CSVVTGTSYNEQFF
TGCAGCGTTGTAACAGGCACCTCCTACAATGAGCAGTTCTTC
>TRBV30|NA|TRBJ1-3|NA
CAWSVQNRDRNTIYF
TGTGCCTGGAGTGTCCAGAACAGGGATCGAAACACCATATATTTT
>TRBV7-2|few|TRBJ1-6|NA
CASSLRVGANSPLHF
TGTGCCAGCAGCTTAAGGGTAGGGGCGAATTCACCCCTCCACTTT
>TRBV27|NA|TRBJ1-1|NA
CASSVPGRSAAFF
TGTGCCAGCAGTGTTCCGGGGAGGTCAGCAGCTTTCTTT
>TRBV4-2|NA|TRBJ2-7|NA
CASSQVQGTYEQYF
TGTGCCAGCAGCCAAGTCCAGGGGACCTACGAGCAGTACTTC
>TRBV5-6|NA|TRBJ1-1|NA
CASSGDTNTEAFF
TGTGCCAGCAGCGGTGACACAAACACTGAAGCTTTCTTT
>TRBV7-6|NA|TRBJ2-7|TRBD2
CASSSTPGLAGSYEQYF
TGTGCCAGCAGCTCAACCCCGGGACTAGCGGGATCCTACGAGCAGTACTTC
>TRBV7-9|NA|TRBJ2-3|TRBD1
CASSLAETGTDTQYF
TGTGCCAGCAGCTTAGCTGAGACAGGGACAGATACGCAGTATTTT
>TRBV2|NA|TRBJ2-1|TRBD2
CASSENLGGGGSQFF
TGTGCCAGCAGTGAAAACTTGGGCGGGGGGGGCTCGCAGTTCTTC
>TRBV4-2|NA|TRBJ2-7|TRBD2
CASSQVRISGSEYEQYF
TGTGCCAGCAGCCAAGTGAGGATTAGCGGGAGCGAGTACGAGCAGTACTTC
>TRBV6-5|NA|TRBJ1-1|NA
CASRALGSPSEAFF
TGTGCCAGCAGGGCCCTCGGGTCCCCTAGTGAAGCTTTCTTT
>TRBV6-4|NA|TRBJ1-4|NA
CASSVAGGGKLFF
TGTGCCAGCAGTGTGGCAGGAGGAGGAAAACTGTTTTTT
>TRBV7-8|once|TRBJ2-2|TRBD2
CASSLDHTGTSGRATTGELFF
TGTGCCAGCAGCTTAGATCACACCGGGACTAGCGGGAGGGCTACGACCGGGGAGCTGTTTTTT
>TRBV7-2|NA|TRBJ2-1|NA
CASSGRSSYNEQFF
TGTGCCAGCAGCGGGAGGAGCTCCTACAATGAGCAGTTCTTC
>TRBV7-2|NA|TRBJ2-1|NA
CASSFDSNSYNEQFF
TGTGCCAGCAGCTTCGACAGCAACTCCTACAATGAGCAGTTCTTC
>TRBV11-1|few|TRBJ2-1|TRBD1
CASSTTQGARFGEQFF
TGTGCCAGCAGCACGACACAGGGGGCGCGATTTGGGGAGCAGTTCTTC
>TRBV4-1|NA|TRBJ2-4|NA
CASSQEGNRRPKNIQYF
TGCGCCAGCAGCCAAGAAGGCAATAGGAGGCCGAAAAACATTCAGTACTTC
>TRBV4-3|NA|TRBJ2-1|NA
CASSQDLTSYNEQFF
TGCGCCAGCAGCCAAGATTTAACTTCCTACAATGAGCAGTTCTTC
>TRBV30|NA|TRBJ2-5|TRBD2
CAWKIAGGVPRETQYF
TGTGCCTGGAAAATAGCGGGGGGGGTTCCTCGAGAGACCCAGTACTTC
>TRBV18|NA|TRBJ2-4|TRBD2
CASSPWGLAGGGQYF
TGTGCCAGCTCACCGTGGGGGCTAGCGGGAGGCGGTCAGTACTTC
>TRBV6-6|NA|TRBJ1-2|NA
CAGSTGSYGYTF
TGTGCCGGCTCAACAGGGAGTTACGGCTACACCTTC
>TRBV5-8|NA|TRBJ1-4|TRBD1
CASSLYYAFGQENEKLFF
TGTGCCAGCAGCTTGTACTATGCCTTCGGACAGGAAAATGAAAAACTGTTTTTT
>TRBV18|NA|TRBJ1-5|NA
CASSPGGSNQPQHF
TGTGCCAGCTCACCAGGGGGCAGCAATCAGCCCCAGCATTTT
>TRBV7-6|few|TRBJ1-2|NA
CASSLEGEVGYTF
TGTGCCAGCAGCTTAGAAGGGGAAGTCGGCTACACCTTC
>TRBV7-8|NA|TRBJ1-1|NA
CASSLGSATALLTDTEAFF
TGTGCCAGCAGCTTAGGGTCCGCGACAGCCCTCTTAACTGACACTGAAGCTTTCTTT